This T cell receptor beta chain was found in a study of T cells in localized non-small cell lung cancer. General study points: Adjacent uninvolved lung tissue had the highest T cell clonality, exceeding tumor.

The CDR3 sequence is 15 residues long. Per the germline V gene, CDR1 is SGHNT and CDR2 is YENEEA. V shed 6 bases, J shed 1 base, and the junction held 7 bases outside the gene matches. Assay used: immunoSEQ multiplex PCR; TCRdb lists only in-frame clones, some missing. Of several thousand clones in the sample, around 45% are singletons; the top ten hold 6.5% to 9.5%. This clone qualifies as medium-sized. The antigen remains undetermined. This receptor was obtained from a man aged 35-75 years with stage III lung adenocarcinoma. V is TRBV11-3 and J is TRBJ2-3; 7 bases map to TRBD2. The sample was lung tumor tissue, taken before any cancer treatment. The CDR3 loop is CASRLSGRGTDTQYF. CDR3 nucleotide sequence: TGTGCCAGCAGGCTTAGCGGGCGTGGCACAGATACGCAGTATTTT.